A selection of T cell receptor beta chains follows, all from one sample in a study of cytomegalovirus exposure and HLA in healthy donors. Clones were sequenced by immunoSEQ multiplex PCR, and TCRdb holds only the in-frame ones, with some missing. The sample comprises about 150,000 clones, approximately 80% of which are singletons, and 10% to 15% rests with the top ten. The sequencing sample was made of PBMCs. Source of these receptors: a man aged 30 to 39 in good health and CMV-seropositive. CDR3s include the opening cysteine and the closing phenylalanine or tryptophan. The order of the fields is CDR3 DNA, CDR3 protein, J gene, D gene, clone size, V gene, CDR3 length. A D gene is named only where the DNA matches it firmly. For some rows the clone size is stated as once, few or many, or as a class when expanded; others skip it.

TGCAGCGTGAGAGCTTCCGGGACTACTTACACCGGGGAGCTGTTTTTT CSVRASGTTYTGELFF TRBJ2-2 TRBD2 - TRBV29-1 16
TGTGCCAGTAGTATCCCCACCCTTAGCGGGAGGGCCGTCGACACCGGGGAGCTGTTTTTT CASSIPTLSGRAVDTGELFF TRBJ2-2 TRBD2 - TRBV19 20
TGTGCCAGCAGCCTTTCCGGGACAGGGGACCGCCACGAGCAGTACTTC CASSLSGTGDRHEQYF TRBJ2-7 TRBD1 once TRBV14 16
TGTGCCAGCAGTCCTAAGCAGGGTGAAAAACTGTTTTTT CASSPKQGEKLFF TRBJ1-4 - - TRBV6-1 13
TGTGCCAGCAGCTTAGAAGCGGGAGTTAAGTACGAGCAGTACTTC CASSLEAGVKYEQYF TRBJ2-7 TRBD2 - TRBV11-2 15
TGTGCCAGCAGTTTAATTGAGCGGGAGCCCTCTGGGGCCAACGTCCTGACTTTC CASSLIEREPSGANVLTF TRBJ2-6 TRBD2 once TRBV27 18
TGTGCCAGCACCTCACCAGGCCAAGAGACCCAGTACTTC CASTSPGQETQYF TRBJ2-5 - - TRBV6-1 13
TGTGCCAGCAGTGAATCAGGGGGAGCCTCTGGAAACACCATATATTTT CASSESGGASGNTIYF TRBJ1-3 TRBD1 - TRBV2 16
TGTGCCAGTTCCAAGGACAGGGTAGAACCCTACGAGCAGTACTTC CASSKDRVEPYEQYF TRBJ2-7 TRBD1 - TRBV19 15
TGCGCCAGCAGCTTTACAGGGGGCGCGCAGTATGGCTACACCTTC CASSFTGGAQYGYTF TRBJ1-2 TRBD1 - TRBV5-1 15
TGTGCCAGCAGCCCGCCCGCAGGCGGGGGGGACTACAATGAGCAGTTCTTC CASSPPAGGGDYNEQFF TRBJ2-1 TRBD2 - TRBV9 17
TGTGCCAGTACCGAGACAGGGATGTCCCCTGGGGGTGAGCAGTTCTTC CASTETGMSPGGEQFF TRBJ2-1 TRBD1 - TRBV19 16
TGTGCCAGCAGTAGAACAGGGAGCCCCCAGCCCCAGCATTTT CASSRTGSPQPQHF TRBJ1-5 - - TRBV6-1 14
TGTGCCAGCAGCTCAACAGGGGGCCATGGCTACACCTTC CASSSTGGHGYTF TRBJ1-2 TRBD1 - TRBV7-9 13
TGCGCCAGCAGCTTACAGGGGCTTGTAACAGATACGCAGTATTTT CASSLQGLVTDTQYF TRBJ2-3 TRBD1 - TRBV5-1 15
TGTGCCAGCAGTTTGCGCTTCAGGGGGTATAGCAATCAGCCCCAGCATTTT CASSLRFRGYSNQPQHF TRBJ1-5 TRBD1 - TRBV28 17
TGTGCCAGCAGCGGAGGACAGGGCGTCCAACAGCCCCAGCATTTT CASSGGQGVQQPQHF TRBJ1-5 TRBD1 - TRBV5-8 15
TGCGCCAGCAGCCAAGATAAAGGGGGTCTTTTATACGAGCAGTACTTC CASSQDKGGLLYEQYF TRBJ2-7 - - TRBV4-1 16
TGTGCCAGCAGTTTGCGGGAGAAAGATACGCAGTATTTT CASSLREKDTQYF TRBJ2-3 TRBD2 few TRBV27 13
TGTGCCAGCGCTCAAAGTACTAGCGGGAGCGGGGAGCTGTTTTTT CASAQSTSGSGELFF TRBJ2-2 TRBD2 - TRBV6-4 15
TGTGCCAGCAGGGTAAGCCCTAGCGTCAGGGACAATGAGCAGTTCTTC CASRVSPSVRDNEQFF TRBJ2-1 - - TRBV5-4 16
TGTGCCAGCAGCTCGAGGGGGCGCAACACCGGGGAGCTGTTTTTT CASSSRGRNTGELFF TRBJ2-2 TRBD1 - TRBV11-2 15
TGTGCCAGTTCCACGGGGGTGGGAACCTACGAGCAGTACTTC CASSTGVGTYEQYF TRBJ2-7 - - TRBV19 14
TGTGCCAGCAGCAGATCAGCGGGAGGTTGGGACAATGAGCAGTTCTTC CASSRSAGGWDNEQFF TRBJ2-1 TRBD2 - TRBV7-9 16
TGCGCCAGCAGGCCACAGGGTTCGGACTATGGCTACACCTTC CASRPQGSDYGYTF TRBJ1-2 - - TRBV5-1 14
TGTGCCAGCAGCTTAGGGTTAGGACTAGCGTACAATGAGCAGTTCTTC CASSLGLGLAYNEQFF TRBJ2-1 TRBD2 once TRBV7-9 16
TGTGCCAGTAGTATTACGAGAACAGATGTGGCTGGCTACACCTTC CASSITRTDVAGYTF TRBJ1-2 - - TRBV19 15
TGTGCCAGCAGTTACGGGACAGGGATTCCCTACGAGCAGTACTTC CASSYGTGIPYEQYF TRBJ2-7 TRBD1 - TRBV6-5 15
TGTGCCAGCAGCCAAGACGGGGTGGAGGATCAGCCCCAGCATTTT CASSQDGVEDQPQHF TRBJ1-5 - - TRBV4-2 15
TGTGCCAGCAGATCAGGGTCTGGGGCCAACGTCCTGACTTTC CASRSGSGANVLTF TRBJ2-6 - - TRBV28 14
TGTGCCAGCAGCTTAAGGACAGGGAGTTTGGACTCCTACGAGCAGTACTTC CASSLRTGSLDSYEQYF TRBJ2-7 TRBD1 once TRBV7-8 17
TGCGCCAGCAGCTTCAAAGTGACAAACACCGGGGAGCTGTTTTTT CASSFKVTNTGELFF TRBJ2-2 - once TRBV5-1 15
TGTGCCAGCAGTCGGGTGAGCGGGGAGACCCAGTACTTC CASSRVSGETQYF TRBJ2-5 - once TRBV6-4 13
TGCGCCAGCAGTGAGGTCAGGGTTGAAAAACTGTTTTTT CASSEVRVEKLFF TRBJ1-4 - - TRBV10-2 13
TGTGCCAGCAGCGTTCAAGCACTAGCGGGAACGAGTGGGGAGACCCAGTACTTC CASSVQALAGTSGETQYF TRBJ2-5 TRBD2 - TRBV9 18
TGTGCCAGTAGTATGGGGACTGCCGCAACTAATGAAAAACTGTTTTTT CASSMGTAATNEKLFF TRBJ1-4 - - TRBV19 16
TGTGCCAGCAGCTTAGGTGGGGAGCGATACACCTCTGGGGCCAACGTCCTGACTTTC CASSLGGERYTSGANVLTF TRBJ2-6 - - TRBV7-3 19
TGTGCCAGTAGTATATTGAACCGACGACAGGGGAACACTGAAGCTTTCTTT CASSILNRRQGNTEAFF TRBJ1-1 TRBD1 - TRBV19 17
TGTGCCACTGTCGAATCGAACAGGGATGGCTACACCTTC CATVESNRDGYTF TRBJ1-2 - - TRBV6-6 13
TGTGCCAGCAGTTTATTGGGACAGGGGGACGAGCAGTACTTC CASSLLGQGDEQYF TRBJ2-7 TRBD1 - TRBV28 14
TGTGCCAGTAGTGCCACCGGGACTGCCTACGAGCAGTACTTC CASSATGTAYEQYF TRBJ2-7 - few TRBV19 14
TGTGCCAGCAGCTCCGGACTAGCGGGATTCGGTGTGCAGTTCTTC CASSSGLAGFGVQFF TRBJ2-1 TRBD2 - TRBV6-6 15
TGTGCCAGCACTGACAGTTCGCTCAACGAGCAGTACTTC CASTDSSLNEQYF TRBJ2-7 - few TRBV2 13
TGTGCCAGCAGCCCGTCGCCGACTAGCGGGAGGCGCACAGATACGCAGTATTTT CASSPSPTSGRRTDTQYF TRBJ2-3 TRBD2 - TRBV13 18
TGTGCCAGCTCACCTCCTAGCGGGAGGGCCGGCGATGAGCAGTTCTTC CASSPPSGRAGDEQFF TRBJ2-1 TRBD2 - TRBV18 16
TGTGCCAGCAGTTTAGTTCGGGGGACTCATGAAAAACTGTTTTTT CASSLVRGTHEKLFF TRBJ1-4 - - TRBV27 15
TGTGCCAGCAGCCCGTTTGGACTAGCGGACCCCGTAGATACGCAGTATTTT CASSPFGLADPVDTQYF TRBJ2-3 TRBD2 - TRBV11-2 17
TGTGCCAGCACCCTCCAACGGTCAGATACGCAGTATTTT CASTLQRSDTQYF TRBJ2-3 - - TRBV6-1 13
TGCAGCGTTGGCAGGGCCGGGGAGCTGTTTTTT CSVGRAGELFF TRBJ2-2 - few TRBV29-1 11
TGTGCCAGCAGCCCTTCCAACACGAACACCGGGGAGCTGTTTTTT CASSPSNTNTGELFF TRBJ2-2 - - TRBV28 15